This T cell receptor beta chain was captured by sequencing in a study of blood T cells in healthy people across ages. The CDR3 is made up of 17 amino acids. CDR1 and CDR2 (germline): LNHNV, YYDKDF (reference sequence). Trimming removed 5 bases from V and 0 bases from J, with 17 bases in between. A second PCR, run for about 6 to 12 cycles, used a sample-barcoded 5' primer plus a J-beta primer mix. One entry per CDR3 protein, called by TCRdb with MiXCR from the 5' RACE reads. The sample has roughly 800,000 distinct CDR3 sequences; roughly 24% are singletons. With each sample, at least 5 micrograms of total RNA were extracted. Notes on this clonotype: Antigen: not known.

Points from the study as a whole: Nothing was known about donor CMV status, and this possibly confounded expanded clonotype changes. With unsorted PBMCs, a conclusive comparison of naive versus antigen-experienced cells was not possible.

The same sample was also studied in work on T cells of mothers and their children. From that paper: In cDNA synthesis, all of the extracted RNA was used at approximately 1.5 ug per 15 ul.

V usage is TRBV15 and J usage is TRBJ2-4; D is uncertain. This TCR came from a boy younger than 18 in good health. The sample comprised blood. The CDR3 reads CATSFPWASLAKNIQYF. In nucleotides, the CDR3 is TGTGCCACCAGCTTCCCCTGGGCGTCCCTAGCCAAAAACATTCAGTACTTC.